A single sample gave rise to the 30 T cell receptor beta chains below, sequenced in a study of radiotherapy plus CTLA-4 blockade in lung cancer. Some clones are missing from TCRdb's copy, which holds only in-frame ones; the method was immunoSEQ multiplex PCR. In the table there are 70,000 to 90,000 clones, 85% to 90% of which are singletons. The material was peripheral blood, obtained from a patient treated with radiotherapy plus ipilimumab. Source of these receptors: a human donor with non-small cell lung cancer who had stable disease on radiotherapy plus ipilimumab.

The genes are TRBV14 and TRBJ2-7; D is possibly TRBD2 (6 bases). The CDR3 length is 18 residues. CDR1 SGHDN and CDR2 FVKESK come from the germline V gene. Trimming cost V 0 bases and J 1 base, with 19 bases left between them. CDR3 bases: TGTGCCAGCAGCCAAGATCGGGGTGTGGCGGGGAGGTCCTACGAGCAGTACTTC. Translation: CASSQDRGVAGRSYEQYF.

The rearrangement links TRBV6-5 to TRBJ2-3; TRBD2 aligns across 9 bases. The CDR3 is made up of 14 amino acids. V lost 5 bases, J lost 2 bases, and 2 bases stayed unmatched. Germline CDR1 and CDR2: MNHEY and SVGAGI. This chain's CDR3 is CASSTGLATDTQYF. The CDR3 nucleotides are TGTGCCAGCAGTACGGGACTAGCCACAGATACGCAGTATTTT.

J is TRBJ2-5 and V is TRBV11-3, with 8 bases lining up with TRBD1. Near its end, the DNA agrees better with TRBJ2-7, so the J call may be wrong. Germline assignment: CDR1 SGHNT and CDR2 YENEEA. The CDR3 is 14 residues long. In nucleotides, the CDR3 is TGTGCCAGCAGCCGGACAGGGAGCTCCTACGAGCAGTACTTC. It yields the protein CASSRTGSSYEQYF.

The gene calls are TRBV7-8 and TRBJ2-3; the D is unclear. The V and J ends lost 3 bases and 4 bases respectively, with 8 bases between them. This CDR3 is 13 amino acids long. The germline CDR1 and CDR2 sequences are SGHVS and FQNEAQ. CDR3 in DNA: TGTGCCAGCAGCTTCCAAGTGGCAGATACGCAGTATTTT. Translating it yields CASSFQVADTQYF.

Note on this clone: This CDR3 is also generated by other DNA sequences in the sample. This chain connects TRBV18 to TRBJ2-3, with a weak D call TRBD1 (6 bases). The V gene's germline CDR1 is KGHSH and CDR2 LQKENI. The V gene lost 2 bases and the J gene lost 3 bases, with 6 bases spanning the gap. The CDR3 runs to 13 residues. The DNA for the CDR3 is TGTGCCAGCTCACCAAGGGGGACAGATACGCAGTATTTT. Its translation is CASSPRGTDTQYF.

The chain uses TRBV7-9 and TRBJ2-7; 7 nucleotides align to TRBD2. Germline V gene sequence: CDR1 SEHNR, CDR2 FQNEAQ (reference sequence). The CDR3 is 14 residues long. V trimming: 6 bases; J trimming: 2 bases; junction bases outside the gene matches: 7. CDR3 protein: CASRRLALTYEQYF. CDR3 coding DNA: TGTGCCAGCAGAAGACTAGCCCTTACCTACGAGCAGTACTTC.

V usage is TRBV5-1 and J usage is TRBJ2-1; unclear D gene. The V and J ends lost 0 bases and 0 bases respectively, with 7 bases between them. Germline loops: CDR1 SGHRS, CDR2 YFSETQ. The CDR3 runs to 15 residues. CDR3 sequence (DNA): TGCGCCAGCAGCTTGGTTCCTGACTCCTACAATGAGCAGTTCTTC. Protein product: CASSLVPDSYNEQFF.

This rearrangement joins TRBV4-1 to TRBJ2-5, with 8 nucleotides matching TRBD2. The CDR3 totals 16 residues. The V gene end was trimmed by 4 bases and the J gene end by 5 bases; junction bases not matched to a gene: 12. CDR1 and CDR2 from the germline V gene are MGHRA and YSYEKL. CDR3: CASSLIAGSSWETQYF. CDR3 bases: TGCGCCAGCAGCCTTATAGCGGGGTCCTCCTGGGAGACCCAGTACTTC.

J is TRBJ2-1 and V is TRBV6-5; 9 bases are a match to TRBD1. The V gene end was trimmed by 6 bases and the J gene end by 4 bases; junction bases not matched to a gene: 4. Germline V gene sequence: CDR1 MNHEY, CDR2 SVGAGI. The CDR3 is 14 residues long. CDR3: CASSRDRVYNEQFF. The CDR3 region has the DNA TGTGCCAGCAGCCGGGACAGGGTGTACAATGAGCAGTTCTTC.

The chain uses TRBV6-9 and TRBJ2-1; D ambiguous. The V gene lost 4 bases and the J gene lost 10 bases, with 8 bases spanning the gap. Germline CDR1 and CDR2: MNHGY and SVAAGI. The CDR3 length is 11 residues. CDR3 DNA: TGTGCCAGCAGTTTTTTGGGGGAGCAGTTCTTC. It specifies CASSFLGEQFF.

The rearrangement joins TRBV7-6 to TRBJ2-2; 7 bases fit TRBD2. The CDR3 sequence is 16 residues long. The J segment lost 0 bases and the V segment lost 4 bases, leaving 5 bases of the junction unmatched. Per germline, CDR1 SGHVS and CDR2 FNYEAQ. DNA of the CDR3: TGTGCCAGCAGCTCACAGCGGGGCTCGAACACCGGGGAGCTGTTTTTT. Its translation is CASSSQRGSNTGELFF.

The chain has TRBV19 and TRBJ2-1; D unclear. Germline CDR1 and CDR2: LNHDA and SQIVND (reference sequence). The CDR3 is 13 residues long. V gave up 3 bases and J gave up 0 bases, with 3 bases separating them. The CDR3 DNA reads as TGTGCCAGTAGTATGAGCTCCTACAATGAGCAGTTCTTC. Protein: CASSMSSYNEQFF.

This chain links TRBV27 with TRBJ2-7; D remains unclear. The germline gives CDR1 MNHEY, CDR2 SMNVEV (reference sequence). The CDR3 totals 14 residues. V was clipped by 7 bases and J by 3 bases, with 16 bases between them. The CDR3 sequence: CASTQQTDCYEQYF. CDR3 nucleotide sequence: TGTGCCAGCACTCAGCAGACGGATTGCTACGAGCAGTACTTC.

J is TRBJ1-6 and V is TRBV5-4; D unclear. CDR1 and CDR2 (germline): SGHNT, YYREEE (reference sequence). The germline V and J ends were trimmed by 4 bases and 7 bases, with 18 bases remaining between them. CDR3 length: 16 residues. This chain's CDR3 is CASSPAIADLNSPLHF. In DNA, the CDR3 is TGTGCCAGCAGCCCTGCTATAGCAGACCTCAATTCACCCCTCCACTTT.

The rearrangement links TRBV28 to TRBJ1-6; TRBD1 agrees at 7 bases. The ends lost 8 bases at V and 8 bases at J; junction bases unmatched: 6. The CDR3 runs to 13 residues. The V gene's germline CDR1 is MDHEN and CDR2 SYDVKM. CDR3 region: CASEQGQYSPLHF. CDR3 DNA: TGTGCCAGCGAACAGGGACAGTATTCACCCCTCCACTTT.

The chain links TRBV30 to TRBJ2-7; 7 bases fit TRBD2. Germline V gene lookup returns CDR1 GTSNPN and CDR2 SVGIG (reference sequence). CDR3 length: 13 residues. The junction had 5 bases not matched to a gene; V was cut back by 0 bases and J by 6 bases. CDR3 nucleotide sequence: TGTGCCTGGAGTGTACAGAGCGGGACCGAGCAGTACTTC. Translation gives CAWSVQSGTEQYF.

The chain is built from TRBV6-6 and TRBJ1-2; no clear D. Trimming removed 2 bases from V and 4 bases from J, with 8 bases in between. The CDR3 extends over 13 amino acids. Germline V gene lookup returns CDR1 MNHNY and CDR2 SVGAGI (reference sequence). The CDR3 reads CASSYVQSYGYTF. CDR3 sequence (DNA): TGTGCCAGCAGTTACGTACAATCCTATGGCTACACCTTC.

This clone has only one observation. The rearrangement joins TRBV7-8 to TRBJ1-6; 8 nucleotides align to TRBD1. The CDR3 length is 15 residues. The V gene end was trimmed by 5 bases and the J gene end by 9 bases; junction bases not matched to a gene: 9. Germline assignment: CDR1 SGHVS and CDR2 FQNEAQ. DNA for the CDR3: TGTGCCAGCAGCCCTCGGACAGGGAACTCTTCACCCCTCCACTTT. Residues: CASSPRTGNSSPLHF.

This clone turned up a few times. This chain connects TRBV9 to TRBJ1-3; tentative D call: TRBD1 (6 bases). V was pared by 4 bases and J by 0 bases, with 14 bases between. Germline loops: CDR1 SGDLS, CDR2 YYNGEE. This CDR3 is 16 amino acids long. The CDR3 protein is CASSPSTGVSGNTIYF. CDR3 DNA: TGTGCCAGCAGCCCGTCGACAGGTGTCTCTGGAAACACCATATATTTT.

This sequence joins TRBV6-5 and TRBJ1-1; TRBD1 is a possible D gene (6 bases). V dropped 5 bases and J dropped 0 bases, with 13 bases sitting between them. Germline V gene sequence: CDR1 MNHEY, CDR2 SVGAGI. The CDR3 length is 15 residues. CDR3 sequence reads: CASSPEDSLNTEAFF. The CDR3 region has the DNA TGTGCCAGCAGTCCCGAGGACAGCCTGAACACTGAAGCTTTCTTT.

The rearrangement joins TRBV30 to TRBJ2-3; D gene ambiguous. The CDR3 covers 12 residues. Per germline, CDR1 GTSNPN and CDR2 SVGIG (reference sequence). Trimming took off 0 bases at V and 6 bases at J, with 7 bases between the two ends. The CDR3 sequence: CAWSVRRDTQYF. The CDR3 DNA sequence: TGTGCCTGGAGTGTACGGCGGGATACGCAGTATTTT.

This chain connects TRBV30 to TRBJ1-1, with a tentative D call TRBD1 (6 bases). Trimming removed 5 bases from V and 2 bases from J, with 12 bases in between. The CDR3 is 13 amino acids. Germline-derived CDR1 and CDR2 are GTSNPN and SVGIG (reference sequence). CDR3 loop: CAWRSGANTEAFF. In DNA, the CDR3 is TGTGCCTGGCGTTCAGGGGCCAACACTGAAGCTTTCTTT.

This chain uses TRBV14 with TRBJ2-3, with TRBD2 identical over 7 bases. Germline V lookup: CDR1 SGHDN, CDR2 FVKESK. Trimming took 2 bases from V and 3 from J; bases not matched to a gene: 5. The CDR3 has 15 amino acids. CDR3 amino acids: CASSQRSGATDTQYF. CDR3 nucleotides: TGTGCCAGCAGCCAAAGGAGCGGGGCAACAGATACGCAGTATTTT.

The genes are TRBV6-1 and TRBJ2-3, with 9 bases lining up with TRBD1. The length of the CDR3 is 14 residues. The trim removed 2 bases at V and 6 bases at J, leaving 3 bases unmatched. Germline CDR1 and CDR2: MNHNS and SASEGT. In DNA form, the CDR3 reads TGTGCCAGCAGTGAACGGACAGGGGCTGATACGCAGTATTTT. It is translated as CASSERTGADTQYF.

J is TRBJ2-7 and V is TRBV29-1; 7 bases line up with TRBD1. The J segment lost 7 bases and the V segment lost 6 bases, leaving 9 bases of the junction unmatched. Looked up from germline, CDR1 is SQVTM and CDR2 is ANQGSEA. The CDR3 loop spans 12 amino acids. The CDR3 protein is CSVRNRGEEQYF. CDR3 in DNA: TGCAGCGTGAGAAACAGGGGAGAGGAGCAGTACTTC.

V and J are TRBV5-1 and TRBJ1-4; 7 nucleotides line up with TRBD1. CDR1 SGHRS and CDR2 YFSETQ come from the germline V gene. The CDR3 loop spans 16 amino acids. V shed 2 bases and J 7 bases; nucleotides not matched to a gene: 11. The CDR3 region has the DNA TGCGCCAGCAGCTTATCCCCGCAGGGGGTGAGTGAAAAACTGTTTTTT. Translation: CASSLSPQGVSEKLFF.

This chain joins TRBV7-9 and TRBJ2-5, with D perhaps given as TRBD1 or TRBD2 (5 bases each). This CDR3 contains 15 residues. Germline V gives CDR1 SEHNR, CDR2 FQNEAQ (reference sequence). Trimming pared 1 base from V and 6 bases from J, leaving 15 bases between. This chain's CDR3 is CASSLVDSEGQTQYF. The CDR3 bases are TGTGCCAGCAGCTTAGTAGACTCCGAGGGGCAGACCCAGTACTTC.

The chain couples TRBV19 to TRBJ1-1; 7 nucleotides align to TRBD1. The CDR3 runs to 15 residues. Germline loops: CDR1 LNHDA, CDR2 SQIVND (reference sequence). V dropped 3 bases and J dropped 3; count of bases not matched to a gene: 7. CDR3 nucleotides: TGTGCCAGTAGTATGGGGGCAACAGGGGACACTGAAGCTTTCTTT. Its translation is CASSMGATGDTEAFF.

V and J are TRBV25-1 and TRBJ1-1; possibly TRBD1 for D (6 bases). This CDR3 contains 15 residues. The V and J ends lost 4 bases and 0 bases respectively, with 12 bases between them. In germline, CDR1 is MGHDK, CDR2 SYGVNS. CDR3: CASSVAGVMNTEAFF. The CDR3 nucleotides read TGTGCCAGCAGTGTTGCAGGGGTCATGAACACTGAAGCTTTCTTT.

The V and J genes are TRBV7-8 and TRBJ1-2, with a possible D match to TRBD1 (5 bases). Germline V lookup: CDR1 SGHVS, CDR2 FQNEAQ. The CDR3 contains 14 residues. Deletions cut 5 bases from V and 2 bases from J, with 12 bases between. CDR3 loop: CASSPGTANYGYTF. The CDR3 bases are TGTGCCAGCAGCCCGGGGACCGCCAACTATGGCTACACCTTC.